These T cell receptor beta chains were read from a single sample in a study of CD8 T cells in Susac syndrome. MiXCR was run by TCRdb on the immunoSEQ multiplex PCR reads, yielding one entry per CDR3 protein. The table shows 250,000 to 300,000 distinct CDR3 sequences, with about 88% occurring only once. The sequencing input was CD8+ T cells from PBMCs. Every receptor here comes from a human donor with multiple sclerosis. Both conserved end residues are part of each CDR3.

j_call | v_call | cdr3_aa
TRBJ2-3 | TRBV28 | CASSLTLPLGGGGSADTQYF
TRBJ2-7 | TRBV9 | CASSQREGGEQYF
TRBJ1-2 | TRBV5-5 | CASSHWDGPRGYTF
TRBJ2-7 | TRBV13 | CASSLGLGGSSYEQYF
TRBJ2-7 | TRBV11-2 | CASSYDFYEQYF
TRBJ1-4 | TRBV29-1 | CSVGRPDRVLGEKLFF
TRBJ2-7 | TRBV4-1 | CASSQGTGDTYEQYF
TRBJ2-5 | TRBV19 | CASSIEPGVETQYF
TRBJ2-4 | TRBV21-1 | CASSSREAVAGLKNIQYF
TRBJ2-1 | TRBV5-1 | CASSSQQRIRNNEQFF